The present entry profiles one T cell receptor (beta chain) with its context. What it binds is unknown. The data derive from a study of OX40 agonist ivuxolimab in advanced cancers. Overall study context: Patients were roughly 87% male with ages roughly 23 to 90, mean approximately 55. Points from the study as a whole: Normalized T-cell clonal expansion was also low in some nonresponders. Compared with CD4+, CD8+ T cells on average had more expanded clones.

In germline, CDR1 is MNHNS, CDR2 SASEGT. V dropped 0 bases and J dropped 3 bases, with 15 bases sitting between them. The CDR3 length is 16 residues. Sequencing used immunoSEQ multiplex PCR; TCRdb keeps in-frame clones, though not all of them. This sample has about 84,000 clones; roughly 94% occur once, and the top ten carry approximately 11%. The starting material was CD4+ or CD8+ T cells sorted from blood, obtained in a trial of the OX40 agonist ivuxolimab. The clonotype was recovered from an adult with an advanced solid tumor such as melanoma, head and neck, liver or kidney cancer. The rearrangement links TRBV6-1 to TRBJ2-7; no definite D call. The CDR3 nucleotides are TGTGCCAGCAGTGAAGCGTGGGCAGGTCTTAGCTACGAGCAGTACTTC. Translated, it gives CASSEAWAGLSYEQYF.